This TCR beta chain was recorded in a study of regulatory T cells in long-lasting Graves disease. The study, taken as a whole, reports: Small sample size may have lowered accuracy. New patients shared about 910 public clonotypes, and persistent patients shared more, with a few thousand.

Time point denoted: persistent/refractory GD, antithyroid drugs over 5 years with positive TRAb. From RNA extracted from PBMCs, the TCR library was made. iRepertoire HTBI primers and Arm-PCR of CDR3 regions built TCR beta libraries. TCRdb re-called the multiplex PCR reads with MiXCR, one entry per CDR3 protein. The sample has about 460,000 distinct CDR3 sequences; 22% are singletons. Comment on this clonotype: No antigen is known for it.

CDR3 length: 15 amino acids. Per germline, CDR1 MNHEY and CDR2 SVGEGT. The V and J ends lost 2 bases and 2 bases respectively, with 12 bases between them. Sequenced material: peripheral blood mononuclear cells (PBMCs), taken when the disease was refractory, from a patient treated with antithyroid drugs. The chain has TRBV6-2 or TRBV6-3 and TRBJ1-1, with a tentative D call TRBD1 (5 bases). This receptor was taken from a female donor with Graves disease. The CDR3, as DNA: TGTGCCAGCAGTTACCCGGGGCTTGTTAACACTGAAGCTTTCTTT. This gives the protein CASSYPGLVNTEAFF.